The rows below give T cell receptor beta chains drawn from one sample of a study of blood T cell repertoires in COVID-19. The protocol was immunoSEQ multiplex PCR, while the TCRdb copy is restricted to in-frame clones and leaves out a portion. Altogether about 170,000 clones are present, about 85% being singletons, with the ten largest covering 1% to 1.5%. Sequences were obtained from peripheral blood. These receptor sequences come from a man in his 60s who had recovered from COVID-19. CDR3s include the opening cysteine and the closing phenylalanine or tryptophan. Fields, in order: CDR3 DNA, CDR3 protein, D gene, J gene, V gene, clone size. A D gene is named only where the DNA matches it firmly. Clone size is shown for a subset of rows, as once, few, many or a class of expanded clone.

CDR3nt: TGTGCCAGCAGTGCCACAGGGACGGGCACAGATACGCAGTATTTT
CDR3aa: CASSATGTGTDTQYF
d_gene: -
j_gene: TRBJ2-3
v_gene: TRBV28
abundance: -

CDR3nt: TGTGCCATCAGTGGGTTACAGCAAAGGATCTATGGCTACACCTTC
CDR3aa: CAISGLQQRIYGYTF
d_gene: -
j_gene: TRBJ1-2
v_gene: TRBV10-3
abundance: -

CDR3nt: TGTGCCAGCAGCTTGGCTCTAGCGGGGGCTCTCGGTGAGCAGTTCTTC
CDR3aa: CASSLALAGALGEQFF
d_gene: TRBD2
j_gene: TRBJ2-1
v_gene: TRBV7-2
abundance: -

CDR3nt: TGTGCCTGTTCAGGGCGGAATTCACCCCTCCACTTT
CDR3aa: CACSGRNSPLHF
d_gene: -
j_gene: TRBJ1-6
v_gene: TRBV30
abundance: -

CDR3nt: TGCGCCAGCAGCTTGAATTCGGGGACCTACGAGCAGTACTTC
CDR3aa: CASSLNSGTYEQYF
d_gene: -
j_gene: TRBJ2-7
v_gene: TRBV5-1
abundance: -

CDR3nt: TGTGCCAGCAGCGTAGCGGGAGGGGCCCACGAGCAGTACTTC
CDR3aa: CASSVAGGAHEQYF
d_gene: TRBD2
j_gene: TRBJ2-7
v_gene: TRBV9
abundance: -

CDR3nt: TGTGCCAGCAGCCAAGATTTCCCCCAGGGATGGGCGTCCTCCGGAAACACCATATATTTT
CDR3aa: CASSQDFPQGWASSGNTIYF
d_gene: -
j_gene: TRBJ1-3
v_gene: TRBV3-1/TRBV3-2
abundance: -

CDR3nt: TGCGCCAGCAGCTTGTGGGCAGGGGTCGAGGACACTGAAGCTTTCTTT
CDR3aa: CASSLWAGVEDTEAFF
d_gene: -
j_gene: TRBJ1-1
v_gene: TRBV5-1
abundance: -

CDR3nt: TGTGCCAGCAGCCAAGTGGGCCAGAGCAGCACAGATACGCAGTATTTT
CDR3aa: CASSQVGQSSTDTQYF
d_gene: -
j_gene: TRBJ2-3
v_gene: TRBV3-1/TRBV3-2
abundance: -

CDR3nt: TGTGCCAGCCGAGGGGGGACAGCCGTGGAAAAACTGTTTTTT
CDR3aa: CASRGGTAVEKLFF
d_gene: TRBD1
j_gene: TRBJ1-4
v_gene: TRBV27
abundance: -

CDR3nt: TGTGCCAGCAGCTTGGATCGGACTAGCGGCACAGATACGCAGTATTTT
CDR3aa: CASSLDRTSGTDTQYF
d_gene: TRBD2
j_gene: TRBJ2-3
v_gene: TRBV5-5
abundance: -

CDR3nt: TGTGCCAGCAGTCCAAGGGGGCTGGGCTACACCTTC
CDR3aa: CASSPRGLGYTF
d_gene: TRBD1
j_gene: TRBJ1-2
v_gene: TRBV27
abundance: few

CDR3nt: TGTGCCAGCAGCCCCAATACAGGGAATTCACCCCTCCACTTT
CDR3aa: CASSPNTGNSPLHF
d_gene: -
j_gene: TRBJ1-6
v_gene: TRBV11-2
abundance: -

CDR3nt: TGTGCCAGCAGCCTCCGGACAGACCTCCGATACGAGCAGTACTTC
CDR3aa: CASSLRTDLRYEQYF
d_gene: -
j_gene: TRBJ2-7
v_gene: TRBV6-5
abundance: -

CDR3nt: TGTGCCAGCAGTTATTCCTCCCGGTCGGGACTATTAGCTTTCTTT
CDR3aa: CASSYSSRSGLLAFF
d_gene: -
j_gene: TRBJ1-1
v_gene: TRBV6-2/TRBV6-3
abundance: -

CDR3nt: TGTGCCAGCAGTTGGGGAGACAGGGGGGGAAATACGCAGTATTTT
CDR3aa: CASSWGDRGGNTQYF
d_gene: TRBD1
j_gene: TRBJ2-3
v_gene: TRBV6-5
abundance: -

CDR3nt: TGTGCCAGCAGCGTACAGACAGGGGAGTTCGATGAGCAGTTCTTC
CDR3aa: CASSVQTGEFDEQFF
d_gene: TRBD1
j_gene: TRBJ2-1
v_gene: TRBV7-2
abundance: -

CDR3nt: TGTGCCAGCAGCCCCTCCTCCGACAGTCCCCTTAAGTGGAACACCATATATTTT
CDR3aa: CASSPSSDSPLKWNTIYF
d_gene: -
j_gene: TRBJ1-3
v_gene: TRBV9
abundance: -

CDR3nt: TGTGCCAGCAGTTTTTCTTCGGATACGCAGTATTTT
CDR3aa: CASSFSSDTQYF
d_gene: -
j_gene: TRBJ2-3
v_gene: TRBV12-3/TRBV12-4
abundance: -

CDR3nt: TGTGCCAGCAGCCGTACAGGGGGCGCGGAGGCTTTCTTT
CDR3aa: CASSRTGGAEAFF
d_gene: TRBD1
j_gene: TRBJ1-1
v_gene: TRBV11-1
abundance: -

CDR3nt: TGTGCCAGCAGCTTAACCCCTAGCGGTAACACCGGGGAGCTGTTTTTT
CDR3aa: CASSLTPSGNTGELFF
d_gene: TRBD2
j_gene: TRBJ2-2
v_gene: TRBV7-3
abundance: once

CDR3nt: TGCGCCAGCAGCTTGGCCGTCAGGGGAGAAGCTTTCTTT
CDR3aa: CASSLAVRGEAFF
d_gene: -
j_gene: TRBJ1-1
v_gene: TRBV5-1
abundance: -

CDR3nt: TGCGCCAGCAGCCCCCAGGCAGGAGAGACCCAGTACTTC
CDR3aa: CASSPQAGETQYF
d_gene: -
j_gene: TRBJ2-5
v_gene: TRBV4-3
abundance: -

CDR3nt: TGCGCCAGCAGCATAGGACAGGATGAGCAGTTCTTC
CDR3aa: CASSIGQDEQFF
d_gene: TRBD1
j_gene: TRBJ2-1
v_gene: TRBV5-1
abundance: -

CDR3nt: TGTGCCAGCAGCTTGGCCGGGGGGTATGGGTATGAAGCTTTCTTT
CDR3aa: CASSLAGGYGYEAFF
d_gene: -
j_gene: TRBJ1-1
v_gene: TRBV5-4
abundance: -

CDR3nt: TGTGCCAGCTCACCCGGTAGACTAGCGGGGGCTTCCTACGAGCAGTACTTC
CDR3aa: CASSPGRLAGASYEQYF
d_gene: TRBD2
j_gene: TRBJ2-7
v_gene: TRBV18
abundance: few

CDR3nt: TGCGCCAGCAGCACTCAACGGACAGGGATAACAGATACGCAGTATTTT
CDR3aa: CASSTQRTGITDTQYF
d_gene: TRBD1
j_gene: TRBJ2-3
v_gene: TRBV5-1
abundance: -